The sample holds many counts of the clone carrying this T cell receptor (beta chain). Its target is not known. The data originate from a study of CD8+CD57+ T cells in acquired aplastic anemia. Template material for TCR beta VDJ and CDR3 profiling consisted of genomic DNA. In TCRdb, the reads were re-called with MiXCR into one record per CDR3 protein. There are approximately 300,000 distinct CDR3 sequences in the sample; 45% to 65% occur only once, and approximately 1.3% lies in the top ten. General observations from the study: In CD8+ cells, Simpson's diversity showed no significant difference between patients and controls. Found in both controls and patients were 25 to 35 CD8+ CDR3 sequences.

Selection for sequencing was limited to patients who had shown CD8+CD57+ cell expansion by flow cytometry. Germline CDR1 reads SGHAT; CDR2 reads FQDESV (reference sequence). The CDR3 is made up of 15 amino acids. V gave up 5 bases and J gave up 6 bases, with 19 bases separating them. The chain carries TRBV11-1 and TRBJ1-2; D not resolved. This TCR derives from a human donor with aplastic anemia. The specimen sequenced was sorted CD4+, CD8+, or CD8+CD57+ T cells (not recorded which) from PBMCs. CDR3 residues: CASSLESSGRNGYTF. In DNA, the CDR3 is TGTGCCAGCAGCCTCGAATCGTCCGGCCGAAATGGCTACACCTTC.